Shown below are 7 T cell receptor beta chains from a single sample sequenced in a study of regulatory and conventional T cells in RAG deficiency. This table comes from immunoSEQ multiplex PCR, and its TCRdb copy is limited to in-frame clones, with some not included. The data show almost 35,000 clones, about three quarters seen once. Genomic DNA came from blood conventional CD4+ T cells gated CD25-low CD127-high. These same records also appear under a second study, on regulatory T cells. Per that study: The PCR used 52 TRBV and 13 TRBJ primers.

Sequencing used CD4+ effector T cells sorted from blood. The receptors shown here come from a human donor in good health.

This chain uses TRBV18 with TRBJ1-4, with a possible D match to TRBD1 (6 bases). Looked up from germline, CDR1 is KGHSH and CDR2 is LQKENI. This CDR3 has 18 residues. Trimming left V 3 bases short and J 3 bases short, with 20 bases between. The CDR3 coding sequence is TGTGCCAGCTCACCGAACCTTCTCACAGGGCGGGCTAATGAAAAACTGTTTTTT. Translated, it gives CASSPNLLTGRANEKLFF.

The chain carries TRBV19 and TRBJ1-4; TRBD1 might be the D (5 bases). This CDR3 region has 15 residues. Per germline, CDR1 LNHDA and CDR2 SQIVND (reference sequence). V was shortened by 4 bases and J by 3 bases, with 12 bases between the two germline ends. CDR3 residues: CASSSGAAANEKLFF. CDR3 in DNA: TGTGCCAGTAGTAGTGGGGCCGCAGCTAATGAAAAACTGTTTTTT.

This rearrangement joins TRBV7-9 to TRBJ2-7; no clear D. V dropped 0 bases and J dropped 7 bases, with 16 bases sitting between them. In germline, CDR1 is SEHNR, CDR2 FQNEAQ (reference sequence). This CDR3 is 15 amino acids long. The DNA for the CDR3 is TGTGCCAGCAGCTTAGCGTGGCAGCGACCTAGGGAGCAGTACTTC. Translation: CASSLAWQRPREQYF.

The chain joins TRBV18 to TRBJ2-3; TRBD2 matches at 14 bases. The CDR3 is 16 residues long. With V trimmed by 3 bases and J by 4 bases, 3 bases remained unmatched. CDR1 and CDR2 (germline): KGHSH, LQKENI. CDR3 sequence: CASSPGTSGGADTQYF. The CDR3 DNA reads TGTGCCAGCTCACCCGGGACTAGCGGGGGCGCAGATACGCAGTATTTT.

The CDR3 coding sequence is TGTGCCAGCAGCTCTCGATTACAGGGACACGAGCAGTACTTC. This translates into CASSSRLQGHEQYF. The chain uses TRBV11-1 and TRBJ2-7, with D possibly being TRBD1 (6 bases). CDR3 length: 14 amino acids. The germline V gene encodes CDR1 SGHAT and CDR2 FQDESV (reference sequence). Trimming pared 4 bases from V and 5 bases from J, leaving 15 bases between.

The V and J genes are TRBV28 and TRBJ2-1; D is unclear. Per the germline V gene, CDR1 is MDHEN and CDR2 is SYDVKM. V shed 7 bases and J shed 8 bases, with 9 bases lying between them. There are 11 residues in the CDR3. This CDR3 is CASNTFYEQFF. The CDR3 DNA reads as TGTGCCAGCAATACGTTCTATGAGCAGTTCTTC.

V usage is TRBV21-1 and J usage is TRBJ1-3; the listed D gene, TRBD1, was not tested against the DNA. TRBV21-1 is listed as a pseudogene. The CDR3 length is 16 residues. CDR3 coding DNA: TGTGCCAGCAGCAAAGAAGGAACAGACTCTGGAAACACCATATATTTT. Amino acids: CASSKEGTDSGNTIYF.